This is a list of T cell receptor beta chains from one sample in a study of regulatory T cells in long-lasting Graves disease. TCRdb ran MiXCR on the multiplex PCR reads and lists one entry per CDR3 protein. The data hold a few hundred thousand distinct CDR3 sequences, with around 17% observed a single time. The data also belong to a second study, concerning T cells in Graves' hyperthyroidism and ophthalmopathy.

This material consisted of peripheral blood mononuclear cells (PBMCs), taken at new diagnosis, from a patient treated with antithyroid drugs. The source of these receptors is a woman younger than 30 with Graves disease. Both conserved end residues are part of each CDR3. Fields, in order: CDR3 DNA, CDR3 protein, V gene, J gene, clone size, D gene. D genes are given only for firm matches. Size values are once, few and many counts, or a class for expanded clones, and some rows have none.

TGTGCCAGCAGTCGAACCCCCGGACTAGCGGGAGTTCCCGGGGAGCTGTTTTTT	CASSRTPGLAGVPGELFF	TRBV27	TRBJ2-2	few	TRBD2
TGTGCCAGCAGTGAATGGGGGACAGTTAACACTGAAGCTTTCTTT	CASSEWGTVNTEAFF	TRBV6-1	TRBJ1-1	many	TRBD1
TGTGCCAGCAGCCCCAGGGTCCAGAACACTGAAGCTTTCTTT	CASSPRVQNTEAFF	TRBV13	TRBJ1-1	many	-
TGCAGTGCTAGAGATCCCGGACTAGCGGGGACCACCGGGGAGCTGTTTTTT	CSARDPGLAGTTGELFF	TRBV20-1	TRBJ2-2	-	TRBD2
TGTGCCAGCAGCATGGGGACTGAAGCTTTCTTT	CASSMGTEAFF	TRBV3-1	TRBJ1-1	many	-
TGTGCCAGCAGACAACAGGGACTGAACTATGGCTACACCTTC	CASRQQGLNYGYTF	TRBV28	TRBJ1-2	many	-
TGTGCCAGCAGCCAAGACATCTATGGCTACACCTTC	CASSQDIYGYTF	TRBV3-1	TRBJ1-2	-	-
TGTGCCAGCTCACCACCCGAGGGGACCCAGTACTTC	CASSPPEGTQYF	TRBV18	TRBJ2-5	many	-
TGTGCCACCAGTGACCCTGCCCGGGACACTTACACCGGGGAGCTGTTTTTT	CATSDPARDTYTGELFF	TRBV24-1	TRBJ2-2	few	-
TGTGCCAGCAGCGAAGAGTCCTACGAGCAGTACTTC	CASSEESYEQYF	TRBV6-2/TRBV6-3	TRBJ2-7	few	-
TGTGCCAGCAGCGACCGGGACACGGCCTACAATGAGCAGTTCTTC	CASSDRDTAYNEQFF	TRBV3-1	TRBJ2-1	many	-
TGTGCCAGCGGCCTCATGGGTGAGCAGTTCTTC	CASGLMGEQFF	TRBV6-1	TRBJ2-1	many	-
TGTGCCAGCACCCCCGGGGGCAGGGACGACGAGCAGTACTTC	CASTPGGRDDEQYF	TRBV2	TRBJ2-7	-	-
TGTGCCAGCAGTACTAGTATCCGAGAGACCCAGTACTTC	CASSTSIRETQYF	TRBV7-2	TRBJ2-5	-	-
TGTGCCAGCAGCCCTCTACCCAGCTGGCAGTTCTTC	CASSPLPSWQFF	TRBV7-2	TRBJ2-1	many	-
TGCAGTGCTAGAGGGATTAGTGCGGATACCTACAATGAGCAGTTCTTC	CSARGISADTYNEQFF	TRBV20-1	TRBJ2-1	many	-
TGTGCCACCAGTGCGGGGGGGAGCAATGAGCAGTTCTTC	CATSAGGSNEQFF	TRBV24-1	TRBJ2-1	few	TRBD2
TGCAGTGCGACCGACAGGCTGAGTGAAAAACTGTTTTTT	CSATDRLSEKLFF	TRBV20-1	TRBJ1-4	many	-
TGTGCTAGCAGCTTTTCTGGTACCAATGAGCAGTTCTTC	CASSFSGTNEQFF	TRBV7-7	TRBJ2-1	few	-
TGTGCCAGCAGCTCGGGACTAGCGGGAGTAAAGTCCTACGAGCAGTACTTC	CASSSGLAGVKSYEQYF	TRBV7-9	TRBJ2-7	many	TRBD2
TGCAGTGCTAGGGCGGGGACAGGGGAAGAGACCCAGTACTTC	CSARAGTGEETQYF	TRBV20-1	TRBJ2-5	many	TRBD1
TGTGCCAGCAGCCAAGATGTGGGAGAGACAGATACGCAGTATTTT	CASSQDVGETDTQYF	TRBV4-2	TRBJ2-3	-	-
TGTGCCAGCAGCCAAGTTGCGGGAGGATTGAATGAGCAGTTCTTC	CASSQVAGGLNEQFF	TRBV3-1	TRBJ2-1	-	TRBD2
TGTGCCAGCAGTTCTCACAGGGGGCCGGACTCCTACGAGCAGTACTTC	CASSSHRGPDSYEQYF	TRBV28	TRBJ2-7	many	TRBD1